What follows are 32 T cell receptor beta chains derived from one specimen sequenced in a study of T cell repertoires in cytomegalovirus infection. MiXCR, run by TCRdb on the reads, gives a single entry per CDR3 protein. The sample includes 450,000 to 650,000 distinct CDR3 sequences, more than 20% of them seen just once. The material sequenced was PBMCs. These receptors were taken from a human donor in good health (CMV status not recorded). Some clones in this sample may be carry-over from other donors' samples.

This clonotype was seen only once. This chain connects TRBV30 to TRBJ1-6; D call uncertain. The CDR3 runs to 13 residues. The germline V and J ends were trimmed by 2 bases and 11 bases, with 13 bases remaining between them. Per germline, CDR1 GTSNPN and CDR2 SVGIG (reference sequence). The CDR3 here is CAWSREYKPPLHF. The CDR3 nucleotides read TGTGCCTGGAGTAGGGAGTATAAGCCACCCCTCCACTTT.

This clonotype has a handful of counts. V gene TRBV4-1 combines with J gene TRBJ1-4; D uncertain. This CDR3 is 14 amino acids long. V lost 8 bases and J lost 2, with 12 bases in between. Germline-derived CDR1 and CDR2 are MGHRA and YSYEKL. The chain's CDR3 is CASGWETTNEKLFF. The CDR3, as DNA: TGCGCCAGCGGTTGGGAGACTACTAATGAAAAACTGTTTTTT.

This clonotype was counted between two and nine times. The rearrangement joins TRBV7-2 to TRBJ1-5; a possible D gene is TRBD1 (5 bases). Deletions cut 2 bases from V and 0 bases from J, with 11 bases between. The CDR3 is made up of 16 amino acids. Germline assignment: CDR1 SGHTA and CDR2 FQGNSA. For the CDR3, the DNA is TGTGCCAGCAGCTTAATCGGGGGATCTAGCAATCAGCCCCAGCATTTT. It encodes CASSLIGGSSNQPQHF.

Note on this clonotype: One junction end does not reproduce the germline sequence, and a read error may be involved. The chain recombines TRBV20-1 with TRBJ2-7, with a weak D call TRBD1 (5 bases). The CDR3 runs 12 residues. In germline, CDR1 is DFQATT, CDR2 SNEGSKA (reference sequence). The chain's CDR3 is CSANPDRLELYF. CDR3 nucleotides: TGCAGTGCTAACCCCGACAGACTCGAGCTGTACTTC.

The CDR3 DNA sequence: TGTGCCAGCAGCGTCGGGGGAGCGGGAGGAATTGCCGGGGAGCTGTTTTTT. This translates into CASSVGGAGGIAGELFF. The rearrangement uses TRBV7-2 and TRBJ2-2; 9 nucleotides agree with TRBD2. The CDR3 is 17 residues long. V trimming: 5 bases; J trimming: 6 bases; junction bases outside the gene matches: 13. Looked up from germline, CDR1 is SGHTA and CDR2 is FQGNSA.

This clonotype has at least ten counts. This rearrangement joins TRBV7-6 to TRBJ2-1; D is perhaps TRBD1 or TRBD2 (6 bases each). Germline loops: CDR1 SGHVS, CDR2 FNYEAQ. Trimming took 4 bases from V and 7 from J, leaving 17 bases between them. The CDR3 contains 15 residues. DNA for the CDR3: TGTGCCAGCAGCTACCTGGACGGGGGCTGGAATGAGCAGTTCTTC. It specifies CASSYLDGGWNEQFF.

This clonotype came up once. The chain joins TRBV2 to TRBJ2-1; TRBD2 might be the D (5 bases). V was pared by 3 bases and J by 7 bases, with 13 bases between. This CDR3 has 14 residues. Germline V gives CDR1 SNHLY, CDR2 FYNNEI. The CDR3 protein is CASSDVGPGNEQFF. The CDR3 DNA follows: TGTGCCAGCAGTGATGTCGGTCCGGGGAATGAGCAGTTCTTC.

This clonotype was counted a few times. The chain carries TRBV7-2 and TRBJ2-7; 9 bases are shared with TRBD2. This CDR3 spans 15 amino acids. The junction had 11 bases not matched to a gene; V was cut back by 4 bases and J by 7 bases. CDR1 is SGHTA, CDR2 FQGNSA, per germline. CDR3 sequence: CASSSEREAGPEQYV. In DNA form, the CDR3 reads TGTGCCAGCAGCTCCGAGCGGGAGGCCGGGCCGGAGCAGTACGTC.

This CDR3 reads CSAGHGETQYF. The CDR3 coding sequence is TGCAGTGCGGGACATGGAGAGACCCAGTACTTC. V gene TRBV20-1 combines with J gene TRBJ2-5; TRBD1 is a possible D gene (6 bases). Germline V gives CDR1 DFQATT, CDR2 SNEGSKA (reference sequence). The germline V and J ends were trimmed by 6 bases and 4 bases, with 9 bases remaining between them. The CDR3 has 11 amino acids.

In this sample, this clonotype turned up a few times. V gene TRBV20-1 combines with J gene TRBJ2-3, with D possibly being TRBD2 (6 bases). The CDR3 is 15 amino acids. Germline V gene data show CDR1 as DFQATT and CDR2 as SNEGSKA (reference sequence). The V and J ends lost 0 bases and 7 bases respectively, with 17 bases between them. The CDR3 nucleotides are TGCAGTGCTAGAGACCCGCGCGGGAATTGGAATACGCAGTATTTT. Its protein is CSARDPRGNWNTQYF.

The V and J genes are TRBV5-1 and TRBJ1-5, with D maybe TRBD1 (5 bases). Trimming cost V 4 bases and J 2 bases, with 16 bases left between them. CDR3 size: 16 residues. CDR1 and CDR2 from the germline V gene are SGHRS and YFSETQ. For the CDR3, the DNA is TGCGCCAGCAGCCCGGGGGGGGGAGGTGGCAATCAGCCCCAGCATTTT. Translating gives CASSPGGGGGNQPQHF.

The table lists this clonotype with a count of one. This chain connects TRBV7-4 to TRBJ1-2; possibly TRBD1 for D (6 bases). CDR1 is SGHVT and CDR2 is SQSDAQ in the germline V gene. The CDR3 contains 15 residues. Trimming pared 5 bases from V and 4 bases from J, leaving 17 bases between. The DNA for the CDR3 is TGTGCCAGCAGCCACCTAGGGGGGGAGGCCTATGGCTACACCTTC. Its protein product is CASSHLGGEAYGYTF.

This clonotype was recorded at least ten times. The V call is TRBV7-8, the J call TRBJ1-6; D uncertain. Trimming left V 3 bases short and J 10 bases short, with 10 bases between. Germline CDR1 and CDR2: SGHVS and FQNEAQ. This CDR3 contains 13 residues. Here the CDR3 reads CASSLFGESPLHF. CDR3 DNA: TGTGCCAGCAGCTTGTTCGGAGAGTCACCCCTCCACTTT.

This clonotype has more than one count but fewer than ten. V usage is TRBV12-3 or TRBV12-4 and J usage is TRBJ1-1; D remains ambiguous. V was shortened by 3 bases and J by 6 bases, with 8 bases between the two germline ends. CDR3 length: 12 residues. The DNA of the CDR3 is TGTGCCAGCAGTTTGTTCCGAGCTGAAGCTTTCTTT. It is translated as CASSLFRAEAFF.

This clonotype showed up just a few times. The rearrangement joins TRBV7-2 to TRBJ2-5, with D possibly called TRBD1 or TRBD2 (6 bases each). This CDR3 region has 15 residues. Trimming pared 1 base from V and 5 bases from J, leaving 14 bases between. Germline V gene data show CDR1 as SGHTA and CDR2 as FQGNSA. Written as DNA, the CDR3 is TGTGCCAGCAGCTTAGGGGGGCCTGGGGGGGAGACCCAGTACTTC. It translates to CASSLGGPGGETQYF.

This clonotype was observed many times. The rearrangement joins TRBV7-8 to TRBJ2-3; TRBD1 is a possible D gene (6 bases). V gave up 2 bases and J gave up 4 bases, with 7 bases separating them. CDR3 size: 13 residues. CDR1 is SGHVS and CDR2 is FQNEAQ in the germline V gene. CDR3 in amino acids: CASSLQGSDTQYF. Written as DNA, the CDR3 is TGTGCCAGCAGCTTACAGGGGTCAGATACGCAGTATTTT.

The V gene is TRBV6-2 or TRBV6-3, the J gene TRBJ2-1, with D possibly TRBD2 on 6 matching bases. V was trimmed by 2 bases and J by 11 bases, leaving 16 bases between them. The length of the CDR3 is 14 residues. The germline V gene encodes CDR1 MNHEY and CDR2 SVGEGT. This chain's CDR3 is CASSYVGLAFQQFF. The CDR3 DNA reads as TGTGCCAGCAGTTACGTGGGACTGGCCTTTCAGCAGTTCTTC.

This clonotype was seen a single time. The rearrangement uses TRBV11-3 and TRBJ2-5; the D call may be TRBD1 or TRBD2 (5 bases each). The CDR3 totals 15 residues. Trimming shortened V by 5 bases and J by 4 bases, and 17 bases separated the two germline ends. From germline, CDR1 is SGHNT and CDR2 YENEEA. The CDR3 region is CASSPRQTGGETQYF. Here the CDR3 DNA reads TGTGCCAGCAGCCCCCGACAGACTGGGGGAGAGACCCAGTACTTC.

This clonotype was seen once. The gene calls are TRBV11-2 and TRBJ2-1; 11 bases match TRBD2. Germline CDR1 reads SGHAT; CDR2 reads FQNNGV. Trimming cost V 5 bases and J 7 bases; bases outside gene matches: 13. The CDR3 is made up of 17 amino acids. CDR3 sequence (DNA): TGTGCCAGCAGCCCCCTAAAGCTAGCGGGAGGTGGAAATGAGCAGTTCTTC. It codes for CASSPLKLAGGGNEQFF.

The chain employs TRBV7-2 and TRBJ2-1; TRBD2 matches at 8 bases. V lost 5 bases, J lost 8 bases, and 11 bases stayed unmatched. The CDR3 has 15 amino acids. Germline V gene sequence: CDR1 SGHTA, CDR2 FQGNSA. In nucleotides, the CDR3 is TGTGCCAGCAGCCCCGGAGCGGGAGTTCTCGATGAGCAGTTCTTC. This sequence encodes CASSPGAGVLDEQFF. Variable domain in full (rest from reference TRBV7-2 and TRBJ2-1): GAGVSQSPSNKVTEKGKDVELRCDPISGHTALYWYRQSLGQGLEFLIYFQGNSAPDKSGLPSDRFSAERTGGSVSTLTIQRTQQEDSAVYLCASSPGAGVLDEQFFGPGTRLTVL.

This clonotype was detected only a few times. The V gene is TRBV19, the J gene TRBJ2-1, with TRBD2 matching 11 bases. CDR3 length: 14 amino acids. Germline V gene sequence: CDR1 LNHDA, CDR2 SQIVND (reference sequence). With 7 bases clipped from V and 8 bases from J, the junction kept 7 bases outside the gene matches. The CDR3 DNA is TGTGCCAGTAAGTCCCTAGCGGGAGGTGATGAGCAGTTCTTC. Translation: CASKSLAGGDEQFF.

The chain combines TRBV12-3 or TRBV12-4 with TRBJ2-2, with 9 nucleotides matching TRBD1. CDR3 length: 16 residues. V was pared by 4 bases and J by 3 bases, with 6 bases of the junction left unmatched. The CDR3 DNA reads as TGTGCCAGCAGTTCCATCGACAGGGGGGACACCGGGGAGCTGTTTTTT. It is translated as CASSSIDRGDTGELFF.

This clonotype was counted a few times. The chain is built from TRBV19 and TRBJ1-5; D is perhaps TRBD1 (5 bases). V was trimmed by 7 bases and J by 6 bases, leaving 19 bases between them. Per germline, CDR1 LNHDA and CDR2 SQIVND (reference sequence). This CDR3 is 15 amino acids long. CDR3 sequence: CASTPGAIFSQPQHF. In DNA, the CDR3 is TGTGCCAGTACCCCCGGGGCGATTTTCAGTCAGCCCCAGCATTTT.

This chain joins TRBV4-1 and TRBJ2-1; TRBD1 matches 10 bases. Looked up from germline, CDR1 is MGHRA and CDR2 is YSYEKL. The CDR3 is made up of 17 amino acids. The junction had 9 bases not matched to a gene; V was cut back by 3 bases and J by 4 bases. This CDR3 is CASSHSSGTGDYNEQFF. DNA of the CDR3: TGCGCCAGCAGCCACAGTAGCGGGACAGGGGATTACAATGAGCAGTTCTTC.

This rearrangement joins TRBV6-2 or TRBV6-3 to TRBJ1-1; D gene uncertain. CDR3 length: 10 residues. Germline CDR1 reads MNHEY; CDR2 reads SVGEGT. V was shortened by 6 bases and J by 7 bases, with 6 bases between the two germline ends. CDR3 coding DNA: TGTGCCAGCAGAGGCATTGAAGCTTTCTTT. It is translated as CASRGIEAFF.

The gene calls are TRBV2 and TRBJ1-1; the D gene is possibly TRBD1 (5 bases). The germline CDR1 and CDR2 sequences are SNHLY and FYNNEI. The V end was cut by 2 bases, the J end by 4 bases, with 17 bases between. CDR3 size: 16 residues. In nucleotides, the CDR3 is TGTGCCAGCAGTGAACCCCCCTGGGGACGGAGCACTGAAGCTTTCTTT. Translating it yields CASSEPPWGRSTEAFF.

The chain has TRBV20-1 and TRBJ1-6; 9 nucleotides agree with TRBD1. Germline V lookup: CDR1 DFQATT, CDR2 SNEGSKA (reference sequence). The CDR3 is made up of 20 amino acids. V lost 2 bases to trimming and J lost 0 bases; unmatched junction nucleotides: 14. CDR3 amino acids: CSARPRPGQGDSSYNSPLHF. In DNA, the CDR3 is TGCAGTGCTAGACCTAGACCGGGACAGGGCGATAGCTCCTATAATTCACCCCTCCACTTT.

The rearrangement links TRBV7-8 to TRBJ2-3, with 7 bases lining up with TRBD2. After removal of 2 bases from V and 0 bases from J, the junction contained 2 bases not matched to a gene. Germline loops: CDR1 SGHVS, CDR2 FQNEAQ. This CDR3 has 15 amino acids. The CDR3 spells CASSLISGSTDTQYF. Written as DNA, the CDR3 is TGTGCCAGCAGCTTAATTAGCGGGAGCACAGATACGCAGTATTTT.

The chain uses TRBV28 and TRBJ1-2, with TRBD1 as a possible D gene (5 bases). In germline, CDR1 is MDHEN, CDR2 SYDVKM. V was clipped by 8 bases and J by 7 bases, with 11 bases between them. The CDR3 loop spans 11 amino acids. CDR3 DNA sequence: TGTGCCAGCGATGCTCAGGGTGGCTACACCTTC. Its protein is CASDAQGGYTF.

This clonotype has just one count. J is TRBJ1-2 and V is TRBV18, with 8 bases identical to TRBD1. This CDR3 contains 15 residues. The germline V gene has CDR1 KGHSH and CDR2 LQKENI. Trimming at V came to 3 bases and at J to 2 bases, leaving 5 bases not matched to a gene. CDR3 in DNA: TGTGCCAGCTCACCCCCAGGGGGCCGAAACTATGGCTACACCTTC. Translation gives CASSPPGGRNYGYTF.

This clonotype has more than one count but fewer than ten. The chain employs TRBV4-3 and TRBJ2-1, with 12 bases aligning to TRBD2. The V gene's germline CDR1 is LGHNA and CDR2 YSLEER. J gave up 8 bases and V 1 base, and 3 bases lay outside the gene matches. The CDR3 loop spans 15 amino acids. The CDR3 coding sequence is TGCGCCAGCAGCCAAGGACTAGCGGGAGACCATGAGCAGTTCTTC. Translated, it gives CASSQGLAGDHEQFF.

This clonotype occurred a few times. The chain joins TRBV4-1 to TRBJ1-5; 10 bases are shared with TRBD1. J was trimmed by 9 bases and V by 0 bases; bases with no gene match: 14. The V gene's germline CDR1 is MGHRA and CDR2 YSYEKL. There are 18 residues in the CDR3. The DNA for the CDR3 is TGCGCCAGCAGCCAAGAGGGGTACGGGACAGGGGTTTTACGGCCCCAGCATTTT. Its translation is CASSQEGYGTGVLRPQHF.